Sequencing of this TCR beta chain was carried out in a study of shared clonotypes between healthy human individuals (dated by TCRdb to about 2020). General notes on the study: A couple of women and three men aged 18 to 49 years were included in the cohort. Per donor, leukapheresis produced somewhere between about 0.85 and 10 billion PBMCs. For each donor, CD4 naive and CD4 memory were each given three plates, CD8 naive was given two plates, and CD8 memory was given one plate. To estimate repertoire size and how much clonotype sharing occurs between individuals, the study deeply sequenced the blood TCR repertoires of roughly 5 healthy adults. Different laboratories and diverse techniques were used to prepare libraries and sequence TCR repertoires, to increase sequencing depth and limit assay-specific biases. Results the study describes overall, beyond this receptor: Higher generation probabilities were observed for clonotypes shared by all four sorted-subset donors than for non-shared clonotypes. Even with the large sequencing depth, rarefaction of the sorted-subset datasets indicated that sequencing was incomplete. Sampling was restricted to blood, and TCR repertoires in tissues likely differ from the TCR repertoires found in blood. Because the study included a small number of donors, the genetic and exposure-history diversity represented was limited. Approximately 4.8% of naive CD4, 3% to 3.5% of naive CD8, around 2.3% of memory CD4, and over 0.35% of memory CD8 clonotypes were shared across several donors. Pairwise subsampling indicated that sequencing depth was expected to affect the degree of clonotype sharing among donors. Larger estimated clonotype richness was generally found for naive subsets than for memory subsets.

Using the deep immunoSEQ assay, multiplex PCR amplified TCR CDR3 regions from genomic DNA. Extracted genomic DNA from each cell subset was distributed evenly across all wells of several immunoSEQ 96-well plates, and each plate was treated as a replicate. For sorted subsets, around 0.2 ug genomic DNA, equal to approximately 30,000 T cell genomes, was loaded into each replicate PCR. Purified libraries were measured with a Qubit 3.0 fluorometer, size-checked on a Bioanalyzer 2100, and measured again with the KAPA Library Quantification kit. A separate single-read 150-cycle Illumina NextSeq 550 flow cell was used to sequence each immunoSEQ 96-well plate. On the study's bioinformatics: Because only junctional sequences without quality scores were contained in the immunoSEQ output, filtering matching that applied to full-length reads could not be performed. Sequences were annotated with PyIR, a Python wrapper for IgBLAST v1.9, and V/J genes and CDR3 were assigned using IMGT germline references. Any read was removed if the V/J assignment was weak (E-value above 1e-6), the CDR3 was missing, or the read contained stop codons, out-of-frame junctions, or ambiguous translated residues. V3J clonotypes were defined by identical inferred V gene, J gene, and CDR3 amino acid sequence. Percentage overlap between repertoires was computed as shared unique clonotypes divided by the size of the smaller repertoire. Three approaches were used to assess repertoire richness: RTK rarefaction, the Chao1 estimator, and Recon v2.1 estimates of unobserved clonotypes. For all TCRbeta clonotypes obtained by the gDNA method from four donors, generation probabilities were computed with OLGA. TCRdb limited this immuneACCESS table to in-frame rearrangements with V and J called. A share of clones is missing; checked studies link under half to unresolved V genes, and the rest is unexplained. The V and J calls and clone size come from that table; D and trimming were worked out from the DNA. The sample yields about 680,000 clones; 92% were counted once. 24% of the sample is held by the ten biggest clonotypes.

As for this clone: The antigen it binds to is not known. Base-call qualities are not available, and no considerably larger clone is one nucleotide away.

V is pared back by 4 bases and J by 9 bases, with 19 bases lying between the germline termini. There are 15 amino acids in the CDR3, from cysteine to phenylalanine inclusive. The read is trimmed to its CDR3 DNA, 45 bases read in frame from base 1. The germline V gene (reference sequence) sets CDR1 to SEHNR and CDR2 to FQNEAQ. CD8 naive samples consisted of CD45RO-negative cells that were positively selected for CCR7, yielding a CD45RA+CCR7+ population without TemRA cells. The donors were healthy, HIV-negative adults who had no recently reported acute infections or vaccinations. Only Caucasian adults living in Nashville, Tennessee, USA were represented among the donors. After blood collection by leukapheresis, PBMCs were isolated using Ficoll-Histopaque density gradient centrifugation and then cryopreserved in the vapor phase of liquid nitrogen. Purity and quantity of every magnetically sorted T cell population were checked by analytical flow cytometry. From each sorted fraction, genomic DNA was isolated and quantified by UV absorbance on a Nanodrop 2000c.

The sequencing input was naive CD8+ T cells sorted from blood. The cell subset or site label, as the study defines it: CD45RA+CCR7+. The clonotype originates from a man under 40 in good health. This receptor chain uses TRBV7-9 and TRBJ2-1; the D gene could be either TRBD1 or TRBD2, each agreeing at 5 bases. The nucleotide sequence is TGTGCCAGCAGCTCGACCGTTCCAGGGAGAGGTGAGCAGTTCTTC. Translated, this is CASSSTVPGRGEQFF.